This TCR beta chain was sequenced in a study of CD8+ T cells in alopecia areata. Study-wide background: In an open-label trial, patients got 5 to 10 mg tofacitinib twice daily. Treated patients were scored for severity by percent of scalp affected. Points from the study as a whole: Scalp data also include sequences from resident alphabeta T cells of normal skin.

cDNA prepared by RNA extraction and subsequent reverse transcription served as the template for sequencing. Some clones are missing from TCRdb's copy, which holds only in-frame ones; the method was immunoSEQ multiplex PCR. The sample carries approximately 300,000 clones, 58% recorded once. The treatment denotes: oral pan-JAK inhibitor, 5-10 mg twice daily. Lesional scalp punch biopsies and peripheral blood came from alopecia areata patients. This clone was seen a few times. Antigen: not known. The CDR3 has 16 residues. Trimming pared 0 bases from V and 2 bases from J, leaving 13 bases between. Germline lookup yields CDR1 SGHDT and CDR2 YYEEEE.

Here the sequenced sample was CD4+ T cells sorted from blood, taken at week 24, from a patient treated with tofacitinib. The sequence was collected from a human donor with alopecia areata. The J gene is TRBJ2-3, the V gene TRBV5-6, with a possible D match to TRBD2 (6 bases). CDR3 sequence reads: CASSLVRGPYTDTQYF. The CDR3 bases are TGTGCCAGCAGCTTGGTGCGGGGTCCCTACACAGATACGCAGTATTTT.